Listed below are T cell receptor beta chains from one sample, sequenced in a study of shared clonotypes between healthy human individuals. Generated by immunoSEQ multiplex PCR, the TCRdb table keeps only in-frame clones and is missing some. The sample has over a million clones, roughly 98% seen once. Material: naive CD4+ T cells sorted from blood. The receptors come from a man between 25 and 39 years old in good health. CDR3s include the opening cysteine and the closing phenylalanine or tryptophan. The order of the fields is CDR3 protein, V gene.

CASSAGRGSYEQYF	TRBV6-1
CASSPRQGGEQYF	TRBV11-3
CASSSPTGSTEAFF	TRBV27
CASTDTGSSYNEQFF	TRBV2
CASSLFSYLREFLDTQYF	TRBV7-2
CASSQEYRPEYQPQHF	TRBV4-3
CAWSAGLPYEQYF	TRBV30
CASSLLAGGTDTQYF	TRBV5-1
CASSRLGTEGVYEQYF	TRBV19
CASSLALGRNQETQYF	TRBV5-4
CASSHGGGYEQYF	TRBV4-3
CASSGGLAKTYEQYF	TRBV5-4
CSVETGWPDTQYF	TRBV29-1
CASSPRTGTDTQYF	TRBV18
CASSPAGGELFF	TRBV18
CASRADSRTDTQYF	TRBV5-4
CASSLVPSGTEQFF	TRBV7-2
CASSLYTTSGMANEQFF	TRBV18
CASRAGGELFF	TRBV11-3
CASSVVRTGEQFF	TRBV9
CASTLTGRHEKLFF	TRBV28
CASSLGPLLNEQFF	TRBV4-1
CASSPEGSRHEAFF	TRBV5-5
CASSPTGPEAFF	TRBV28
CASSARSSQETQYF	TRBV11-2
CASSLALGDNQPQHF	TRBV7-9
CASSLYLSGAYEQYF	TRBV13
CASGTGGASYEQYF	TRBV2
CATKSGLAASYEQYF	TRBV5-1
CSVSRGPTGLAAEAFF	TRBV29-1
CASSLGLVGGMNTEAFF	TRBV5-1
CASSLQKQGEQFF	TRBV18
CASSPEGPLYGYTF	TRBV18
CASSQRGGVGDTEAFF	TRBV28
CSALKETQYF	TRBV20-1
CASSQGPAEQFF	TRBV4-2
CASTKRTLIPYEQYF	TRBV28
CASSDQLAQSSYNEQFF	TRBV5-1
CASSFAGTGVMNTEAFF	TRBV27
CASSGLAGYEQYF	TRBV6-1
CSVDTTGAGNTIYF	TRBV29-1
CASSGPDRGPYEQYF	TRBV6-6
CASRRYRGSDTEAFF	TRBV27
CASSYRGTNQPQHF	TRBV6-5